The 28 T cell receptor beta chains below all came from one sample that was sequenced in a study of response to subunit inactivated influenza vaccine. TCRdb fed the RT-PCR reads into MiXCR, producing one record per CDR3 protein. The table shows roughly 170,000 distinct CDR3 sequences, with 7.5% to 10% occurring only once. Material: non-naive T cells sorted from PBMCs, obtained on the day of vaccination. The receptors here all came from a man in his fifties or sixties who received an inactivated influenza vaccine.

J is TRBJ2-2 and V is TRBV20-1; 9 nucleotides match TRBD1. From germline, CDR1 is DFQATT and CDR2 SNEGSKA (reference sequence). CDR3 length equals 14 residues. The J segment lost 4 bases and the V segment lost 3 bases, leaving 3 bases of the junction unmatched. The CDR3 sequence: CSARDRGGTGELFF. The CDR3 DNA reads TGCAGTGCTAGGGACAGGGGCGGCACCGGGGAGCTGTTTTTT.

CDR3 protein: CASSRTTPGDDYGYTF. The CDR3 coding sequence is TGTGCCAGCAGCCGAACCACTCCGGGCGACGACTATGGCTACACCTTC. The rearrangement joins TRBV7-9 to TRBJ1-2; D uncertain. V was trimmed by 5 bases and J by 3 bases, leaving 19 bases between them. Per germline, CDR1 SEHNR and CDR2 FQNEAQ (reference sequence). This CDR3 is 16 amino acids long.

The rearrangement uses TRBV7-2 and TRBJ2-7; 7 bases agree with TRBD1. The V segment lost 3 bases and the J segment 1 base; nucleotides outside the gene matches: 6. This CDR3 is built from 15 residues. Germline loops: CDR1 SGHTA, CDR2 FQGNSA. This chain's CDR3 is CASSFPRTGSYEQYF. The CDR3 DNA reads TGTGCCAGCAGCTTCCCTAGGACAGGTTCCTACGAGCAGTACTTC.

V gene TRBV6-2 or TRBV6-3 combines with J gene TRBJ2-7; TRBD1 matches 7 bases. The V gene's germline CDR1 is MNHEY and CDR2 SVGEGT. The V and J ends lost 8 bases and 1 base, in that order; junction bases with no gene match: 2. The CDR3 loop spans 12 amino acids. This CDR3 is CASLTGSYEQYF. The DNA for the CDR3 is TGTGCCAGCCTGACAGGGTCCTACGAGCAGTACTTC.

The sample holds a few counts of this clonotype. The gene calls are TRBV28 and TRBJ2-7; D tentatively fits TRBD1 or TRBD2 (5 bases each). Germline V gene sequence: CDR1 MDHEN, CDR2 SYDVKM. The V end was cut by 6 bases, the J end by 2 bases, with 17 bases between. The CDR3 extends over 15 amino acids. CDR3 coding DNA: TGTGCCAGCAGCCCGGCCGGGGCCGTTGCCTACGAGCAGTACTTC. Translating it yields CASSPAGAVAYEQYF.

This clonotype was found a few times. The chain links TRBV15 to TRBJ2-7; 11 positions match TRBD1. CDR1 and CDR2 (germline): LNHNV, YYDKDF (reference sequence). The CDR3 has 16 residues. After removal of 0 bases from V and 3 bases from J, the junction contained 4 bases not matched to a gene. CDR3 in amino acids: CATSREGTGGGYEQYF. CDR3 DNA sequence: TGTGCCACCAGCAGAGAAGGGACAGGGGGAGGCTACGAGCAGTACTTC.

The chain has TRBV5-1 and TRBJ2-3, with D perhaps TRBD2 (7 bases). Germline loops: CDR1 SGHRS, CDR2 YFSETQ. There are 14 residues in the CDR3. Trimming took off 6 bases at V and 1 base at J, with 12 bases between the two ends. Here the CDR3 DNA reads TGCGCCAGCAACAAGGGGGGGGGCACAGATACGCAGTATTTT. Protein: CASNKGGGTDTQYF.

This chain connects TRBV12-3 or TRBV12-4 to TRBJ1-3; D ambiguous. Trimming took off 3 bases at V and 3 bases at J, with 9 bases between the two ends. The CDR3 consists of 14 residues. The CDR3, as DNA: TGTGCCAGCAGTTTGTCGGGGAGTGGAAACACCATATATTTT. This encodes CASSLSGSGNTIYF.

This sequence joins TRBV28 and TRBJ2-5; perhaps TRBD2 as D (6 bases). The V gene's germline CDR1 is MDHEN and CDR2 SYDVKM. The CDR3 runs 14 residues. Deletions cut 3 bases from V and 4 bases from J, with 12 bases between. CDR3: CASSLISGRETQYF. CDR3 nucleotides: TGTGCCAGCAGTTTGATTAGCGGCCGAGAGACCCAGTACTTC. The full variable domain, its missing parts supplied by reference TRBV28 and TRBJ2-5, is DVKVTQSSRYLVKRTGEKVFLECVQDMDHENMFWYRQDPGLGLRLIYFSYDVKMKEKGDIPEGYSVSREKKERFSLILESASTNQTSMYLCASSLISGRETQYFGPGTRLLVL.

This clonotype has ten or more counts. The J gene is TRBJ1-4, the V gene TRBV4-3; D not certain. This CDR3 spans 16 amino acids. Trimming shortened V by 0 bases and J by 7 bases, and 15 bases separated the two germline ends. The germline CDR1 and CDR2 sequences are LGHNA and YSLEER. The CDR3 loop is CASSQDTAVLGEKLFF. The CDR3 nucleotides are TGCGCCAGCAGCCAAGATACCGCAGTCCTGGGTGAAAAACTGTTTTTT.

In this sample, this clonotype turned up many times. J is TRBJ1-2 and V is TRBV27, with D perhaps matching TRBD1 (6 bases). The CDR3 is 13 residues long. V was pared by 3 bases and J by 6 bases, with 11 bases between. Germline V gene sequence: CDR1 MNHEY, CDR2 SMNVEV (reference sequence). The DNA of the CDR3 is TGTGCCAGCAGTTTTGGGGGGCTCGATGGCTACACCTTC. It is translated as CASSFGGLDGYTF.

This clonotype was picked up many times. V usage is TRBV15 and J usage is TRBJ1-2; weak D call: TRBD1 (5 bases). Deletions cut 3 bases from V and 5 bases from J, with 13 bases between. The germline CDR1 and CDR2 sequences are LNHNV and YYDKDF (reference sequence). The CDR3 extends over 14 amino acids. CDR3 amino acids: CATSSGGAGYGYTF. DNA for the CDR3: TGTGCCACCAGCAGTGGAGGGGCGGGGTATGGCTACACCTTC.

The table lists this clonotype with a few counts. The chain is built from TRBV12-3 or TRBV12-4 and TRBJ2-7, with 7 bases aligning to TRBD1. The CDR3 loop spans 14 amino acids. Trimming took 7 bases from V and 2 from J; bases not matched to a gene: 8. The CDR3 is CASTRQGTTYEQYF. The CDR3 region has the DNA TGTGCCAGCACCCGACAGGGTACCACCTACGAGCAGTACTTC.

This clonotype showed up many times. The chain couples TRBV5-1 to TRBJ2-7; 9 nucleotides line up with TRBD1. Germline CDR1 is SGHRS and CDR2 is YFSETQ. CDR3 length: 16 amino acids. V was clipped by 2 bases and J by 3 bases; unmatched bases: 9. CDR3 DNA: TGCGCCAGCAGCTTCGGCGCACAGGGGGCTGTCTACGAGCAGTACTTC. Translating gives CASSFGAQGAVYEQYF.

This clonotype was counted only a few times. The J gene is TRBJ1-2, the V gene TRBV5-6; 7 positions match TRBD1. This CDR3 is built from 17 residues. In germline, CDR1 is SGHDT, CDR2 YYEEEE. V lost 5 bases, J lost 0 bases, and 13 bases stayed unmatched. The CDR3: CASSSTGQAIANYGYTF. In DNA, the CDR3 is TGTGCCAGCAGTTCTACTGGACAGGCGATAGCTAACTATGGCTACACCTTC.

In the case of this clonotype: A much larger clone lies one base from this, so it may be a read error. V gene TRBV3-1 combines with J gene TRBJ2-3; 8 nucleotides agree with TRBD1. The CDR3 length is 14 residues. Germline loops: CDR1 LGHDT, CDR2 YNNKEL (reference sequence). The trim removed 6 bases at V and 5 bases at J, leaving 7 bases unmatched. For the CDR3, the DNA is TGTGCCAGCAGTTCCAGGGGGCCCCAAGATACGCAGTATTTT. Protein: CASSSRGPQDTQYF.

This chain uses TRBV6-5 with TRBJ1-5; D remains ambiguous. The CDR3 length is 14 residues. Germline-derived CDR1 and CDR2 are MNHEY and SVGAGI. The germline V and J ends were trimmed by 1 base and 5 bases, with 9 bases remaining between them. CDR3 in DNA: TGTGCCAGCAGTTACTACTATGGGGATCAGCCCCAGCATTTT. Translating gives CASSYYYGDQPQHF.

The gene calls are TRBV6-5 and TRBJ2-7; 7 bases fit TRBD1. Per the germline V gene, CDR1 is MNHEY and CDR2 is SVGAGI. V was clipped by 0 bases and J by 4 bases; unmatched bases: 6. CDR3 size: 15 residues. The CDR3 loop reads CASSYSTGASYEQYF. The CDR3 nucleotides are TGTGCCAGCAGTTACTCCACAGGGGCATCTTACGAGCAGTACTTC.

The chain has TRBV4-3 and TRBJ1-1; D remains unclear. The CDR3 is 13 amino acids. Germline lookup yields CDR1 LGHNA and CDR2 YSLEER. V was pared by 0 bases and J by 6 bases, with 8 bases between. The CDR3 nucleotides read TGCGCCAGCAGCCAAGACGGATCATCTGAAGCTTTCTTT. Its translation: CASSQDGSSEAFF.

The table lists this clonotype with many counts. The CDR3 DNA reads as TGTGCCAGCAGCTCGCCGGCGGGAGCGGGACAGGGATTCTACGAGCAGTACTTC. It encodes CASSSPAGAGQGFYEQYF. V gene TRBV11-1 combines with J gene TRBJ2-7, with TRBD1 identical over 9 bases. CDR1 is SGHAT and CDR2 is FQDESV in the germline V gene (reference sequence). This CDR3 region has 18 residues. V gave up 4 bases and J gave up 3 bases; unmatched junction bases: 16.

This clonotype was observed a few times. The gene calls are TRBV28 and TRBJ1-1; 7 bases line up with TRBD1. The CDR3 loop spans 14 amino acids. Looked up from germline, CDR1 is MDHEN and CDR2 is SYDVKM. Trimming took 4 bases from V and 3 from J; bases not matched to a gene: 5. CDR3 sequence: CASSSRQGYTEAFF. CDR3 nucleotide sequence: TGTGCCAGCAGTTCCAGACAGGGATACACTGAAGCTTTCTTT.

This clonotype was counted between two and nine times. The chain links TRBV20-1 to TRBJ2-7; D may be TRBD2 (5 bases). V lost 7 bases and J 8 bases, leaving 15 bases between the germline ends. The germline gives CDR1 DFQATT, CDR2 SNEGSKA (reference sequence). The CDR3 covers 11 residues. The CDR3 reads CSVIPLAQQYF. As DNA, the CDR3 is TGCAGTGTGATCCCGCTAGCCCAGCAGTACTTC.

This clonotype was seen a few times. The chain is built from TRBV6-1 and TRBJ2-1, with 8 positions matching TRBD2. With 6 bases clipped from V and 4 bases from J, the junction kept 5 bases outside the gene matches. The CDR3 consists of 14 residues. Per the germline V gene, CDR1 is MNHNS and CDR2 is SASEGT. CDR3 region: CASSSGTRYNEQFF. CDR3 coding DNA: TGTGCCAGCAGCTCCGGGACTAGGTACAATGAGCAGTTCTTC.

The sample holds one count of this clonotype. The chain employs TRBV7-2 and TRBJ2-1, with unresolved D. V was pared by 1 base and J by 9 bases, with 4 bases between. The CDR3 runs 11 residues. Germline values: CDR1 SGHTA, CDR2 FQGNSA. The CDR3 DNA is TGTGCCAGCAGCTTAGAGACTGAGCAGTTCTTC. This gives the protein CASSLETEQFF.

This chain links TRBV19 with TRBJ2-1; 12 bases line up with TRBD1. CDR1 and CDR2 from the germline V gene are LNHDA and SQIVND (reference sequence). Trimming took 3 bases from V and 6 from J; bases not matched to a gene: 6. The CDR3 runs 16 residues. CDR3 nucleotide sequence: TGTGCCAGTAGTATCGGGGGACAGGGGGCCCCCAATGAGCAGTTCTTC. It is translated as CASSIGGQGAPNEQFF.

This clonotype showed up many times. The V gene is TRBV15, the J gene TRBJ2-2; D is uncertain. The CDR3 is made up of 12 amino acids. The germline V gene encodes CDR1 LNHNV and CDR2 YYDKDF (reference sequence). Trimming pared 4 bases from V and 4 bases from J, leaving 4 bases between. The CDR3 reads CATSTLTGELFF. The CDR3 bases are TGTGCCACCAGCACTCTCACCGGGGAGCTGTTTTTT.

CDR3 in DNA: TGTGCCAGCAGCTTAGAACAGCATAATACGCAGTATTTT. Translation gives CASSLEQHNTQYF. The chain uses TRBV7-8 and TRBJ2-3; D ambiguous. The V end was cut by 1 base, the J end by 7 bases, with 9 bases between. The CDR3 extends over 13 amino acids. Germline CDR1 SGHVS, CDR2 FQNEAQ.

The chain has TRBV28 and TRBJ2-1; 8 nucleotides match TRBD1. Losses at the gene ends were 2 bases for V and 7 bases for J; bases not matched to a gene: 10. Germline CDR1 and CDR2: MDHEN and SYDVKM. This CDR3 region has 16 residues. In DNA, the CDR3 is TGTGCCAGCAGTTTACGACCCGGGACAGGAGAAAATGAGCAGTTCTTC. Amino acids: CASSLRPGTGENEQFF.